This is a list of T cell receptor beta chains from one sample in a study of metastatic and nonmetastatic thyroid tumors. TCRdb re-clonotyped the PCR reads through MiXCR. The data show about 33,000 clones, roughly a sixth seen once. Sequenced: blood. The origin of the receptors is a male donor with papillary thyroid cancer or a benign thyroid nodule (not recorded which). Some clones in this sample may be carry-over from other donors' samples. CDR3s include the opening cysteine and the closing phenylalanine or tryptophan. Clone size is stated in some rows and not others, as once, few, many or a class when expanded.

clone size | J gene | V gene | CDR3 protein
many | TRBJ2-5 | TRBV29-1 | CSVGGTGGETQYF
many | TRBJ2-3 | TRBV7-7 | CASSFGDSGNTDTQYF
many | TRBJ1-4 | TRBV28 | CASSLFRGGEKLFF
few | TRBJ2-2 | TRBV6-1 | CASSPGQNTGELFF
many | TRBJ2-5 | TRBV28 | CASSLYGETQYF
NA | TRBJ1-1 | TRBV6-1 | CASSSAGRTEAFF
many | TRBJ2-1 | TRBV20-1 | CSAKESYNEQFF
few | TRBJ1-5 | TRBV6-2/TRBV6-3 | CASIYSGGNQPQHF
few | TRBJ1-5 | TRBV15 | CATSRAPRQNQPQHF
many | TRBJ1-2 | TRBV3-1 | CASSQGGLTNYGYTF
many | TRBJ2-7 | TRBV18 | CASSLYPGQLYEQYF
once | TRBJ2-5 | TRBV7-7 | CASSLVSGWSGGEETQYF
NA | TRBJ2-7 | TRBV11-2 | CVSSLSGTGAYEQYF
NA | TRBJ2-5 | TRBV2 | CASMWTGVQETQYF